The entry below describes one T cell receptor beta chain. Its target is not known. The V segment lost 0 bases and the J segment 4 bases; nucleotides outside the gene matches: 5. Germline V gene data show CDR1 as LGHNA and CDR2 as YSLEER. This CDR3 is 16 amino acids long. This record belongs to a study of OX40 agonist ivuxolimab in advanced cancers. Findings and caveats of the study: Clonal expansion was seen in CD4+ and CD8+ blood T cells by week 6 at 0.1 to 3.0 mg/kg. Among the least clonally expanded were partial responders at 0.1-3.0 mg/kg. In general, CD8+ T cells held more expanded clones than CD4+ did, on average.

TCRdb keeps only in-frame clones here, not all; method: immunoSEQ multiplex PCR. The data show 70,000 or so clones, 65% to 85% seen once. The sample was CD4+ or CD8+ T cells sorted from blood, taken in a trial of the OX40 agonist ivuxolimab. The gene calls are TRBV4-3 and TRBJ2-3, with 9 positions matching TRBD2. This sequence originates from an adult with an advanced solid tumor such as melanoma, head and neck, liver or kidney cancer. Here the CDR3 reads CASSQEAAGGADTQYF. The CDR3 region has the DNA TGCGCCAGCAGCCAAGAAGCAGCGGGGGGTGCAGATACGCAGTATTTT.